This T cell receptor beta chain was sequenced for a study of Ad26.COV2.S vaccination and SARS-CoV-2 variants. Study-wide context: Once or twice, 56 days apart, Ad26.COV2.S was delivered intramuscularly.

Notes on this clone: Its antigen remains unknown.

The method was immunoSEQ multiplex PCR; TCRdb's version includes in-frame clones alone and lacks a portion of them. The sample consists of around 300,000 clones, around 88% of them appearing once. Whole-study findings and limits: Measures of TCR breadth and depth may have fallen short of total T cell responses. Vaccinated and placebo-treated recipients had similar non-spike TCR breadth.

The germline V gene encodes CDR1 KGHSH and CDR2 LQKENI. Trimming took 0 bases from V and 7 from J; bases not matched to a gene: 5. The CDR3 sequence is 17 residues long. The treatment denotes: 15 to 20 received Ad26.COV2.S at low or high dose, single or two shots; 5 received placebo; per-sample allocation not given. Day 63 following the first vaccine or placebo injection was when the samples were taken. This chain uses TRBV18 with TRBJ2-1, with TRBD2 matching over 14 bases. The sequence derives from a person aged 18 to 65 who received the Ad26.COV2.S COVID-19 vaccine or a placebo. The sequencing here drew on peripheral blood, taken in a trial of Ad26.COV2.S vaccine versus placebo. The CDR3 DNA reads TGTGCCAGCTCACCACCGAAGACTAGCGGGGGGGCGAATGAGCAGTTCTTC. The encoded protein is CASSPPKTSGGANEQFF.